A selection of T cell receptor beta chains follows, all from one sample in a study of CD8 T cells in ankylosing spondylitis. TCRdb called the 5' RACE reads again in MiXCR, with one record for every CDR3 protein. The data contain just over 300,000 distinct CDR3 sequences, less than 25% of them seen just once; the ten biggest clones take up about 4%. The sample consisted of blood, either unsorted or a sorted T cell fraction (not recorded which). The source is a female donor with ankylosing spondylitis or in good health (not recorded which). Both conserved end residues are part of each CDR3. D genes are given only for firm matches. Only part of the rows carry a size: once, few, many, or a class if the clone is expanded.

>TRBJ2-3|TRBD2|many|TRBV27
CASSRRLAGNTDTQYF
TGTGCCAGCAGTCGTAGACTAGCGGGAAACACAGATACGCAGTATTTT
>TRBJ2-1|TRBD1|-|TRBV24-1
CATSEPGQGHYNEQFF
TGTGCCACCAGTGAACCCGGACAGGGACACTACAATGAGCAGTTCTTC
>TRBJ1-2|-|-|TRBV10-2
CASSESVGNYGYTF
TGCGCCAGCAGTGAGTCTGTGGGGAACTATGGCTACACCTTC
>TRBJ2-7|TRBD2|few|TRBV29-1
CSVGGGPGYEQYF
TGCAGCGTTGGGGGGGGACCGGGTTACGAGCAGTACTTC
>TRBJ2-5|TRBD2|-|TRBV20-1
CSAIRTSGQETQYF
TGCAGTGCTATTCGGACTAGCGGTCAAGAGACCCAGTACTTC
>TRBJ2-2|TRBD2|-|TRBV27
CASRTSGRGELFF
TGTGCCAGTCGGACTAGCGGGAGAGGGGAGCTGTTTTTT
>TRBJ2-2|-|few|TRBV5-6
CASRGRGSGTGELFF
TGTGCCAGCAGGGGGAGGGGGTCCGGCACCGGGGAGCTGTTTTTT
>TRBJ2-3|TRBD2|-|TRBV6-1
CASKGLTSGRGGPDTQYF
TGTGCCAGCAAGGGTTTGACTAGCGGGAGAGGGGGACCAGATACGCAGTATTTT
>TRBJ2-7|TRBD2|many|TRBV30
CAWRGQGTSGSGYEQYF
TGTGCCTGGAGAGGGCAGGGGACTAGCGGGAGTGGCTACGAGCAGTACTTC
>TRBJ1-1|TRBD1|-|TRBV20-1
CSVPLTGGGEAFF
TGCAGTGTTCCACTGACAGGGGGCGGTGAAGCTTTCTTT
>TRBJ2-7|TRBD1|-|TRBV28
CASRLGTGGPYEQYF
TGTGCCAGCAGACTCGGGACAGGGGGTCCATACGAGCAGTACTTC
>TRBJ2-7|TRBD2|few|TRBV5-5
CASSLASGTSHEQYF
TGTGCCAGCAGCTTGGCCTCCGGGACTAGCCACGAGCAGTACTTC
>TRBJ2-1|-|-|TRBV24-1
CATSDFRRNEQFF
TGTGCCACCAGTGATTTCAGGCGAAATGAGCAGTTCTTC
>TRBJ2-7|TRBD1|few|TRBV10-1
CASSRGGQSSYEQYF
TGCGCCAGCAGTAGAGGGGGACAGAGCTCCTACGAGCAGTACTTC
>TRBJ1-5|-|many|TRBV20-1
CSARDNHVNQPQHF
TGCAGTGCTAGAGATAACCATGTCAATCAGCCCCAGCATTTT
>TRBJ2-6|-|few|TRBV20-1
CSAPTAEGANVLTF
TGCAGTGCGCCGACTGCGGAGGGGGCCAACGTCCTGACTTTC
>TRBJ1-5|TRBD1|-|TRBV4-3
CASSQWAGQGADSMQPQHF
TGCGCCAGCAGCCAATGGGCGGGGCAGGGGGCCGATTCAATGCAGCCCCAGCATTTT
>TRBJ1-6|-|-|TRBV3-1
CASSQDPTRALHF
TGTGCCAGCAGCCAAGATCCCACCCGGGCCCTCCACTTT
>TRBJ2-1|-|many|TRBV29-1
CSGGLANNEQFF
TGCAGCGGAGGTCTAGCGAACAATGAGCAGTTCTTC
>TRBJ2-7|-|once|TRBV2
CASSGGPGSAYEQYF
TGTGCCAGCAGTGGGGGCCCTGGGTCGGCCTACGAGCAGTACTTC
>TRBJ2-1|-|few|TRBV12-3/TRBV12-4
CASSLGRERFF
TGTGCCAGCAGTTTAGGCAGGGAAAGGTTCTTC
>TRBJ2-3|-|-|TRBV7-2
CASSSHGGSTDTQYF
TGTGCCAGCAGCTCTCATGGAGGGAGCACAGATACGCAGTATTTT
>TRBJ2-6|-|few|TRBV6-1
CASSRGGGAGANVLTF
TGTGCCAGCAGTCGGGGAGGGGGCGCTGGGGCCAACGTCCTGACTTTC
>TRBJ2-5|-|many|TRBV20-1
CSAPGVAEETQYF
TGCAGTGCCCCGGGGGTAGCTGAAGAGACCCAGTACTTC
>TRBJ2-7|TRBD2|-|TRBV6-5
CASSSGLANEQYF
TGTGCCAGCAGTTCCGGACTAGCCAACGAGCAGTACTTC
>TRBJ2-7|-|many|TRBV7-9
CASSLEGGSTYEQYF
TGTGCCAGCAGCTTAGAAGGGGGTTCAACCTACGAGCAGTACTTC
>TRBJ2-3|-|many|TRBV5-1
CASSLNRDTQYF
TGCGCCAGCAGCTTAAACCGGGATACGCAGTATTTT
>TRBJ2-7|-|-|TRBV23-1
CASSHNEQYF
TGCGCCAGCAGTCACAACGAGCAGTACTTC
>TRBJ2-5|-|-|TRBV3-1
CASSPRVGAQTQYF
TGTGCCAGCAGCCCTCGTGTGGGGGCACAGACCCAGTACTTC
>TRBJ2-1|TRBD2|-|TRBV4-3
CASSREVGLADSYNEQFF
TGCGCCAGCAGCCGAGAGGTGGGTCTAGCGGACTCCTACAATGAGCAGTTCTTC
>TRBJ2-3|-|once|TRBV9
CASSADSYLSTDTQYF
TGTGCCAGCAGCGCAGACAGCTACCTAAGCACAGATACGCAGTATTTT
>TRBJ1-1|-|-|TRBV11-2
CASSLDAVNTEAFF
TGTGCCAGCAGCTTAGATGCTGTGAACACTGAAGCTTTCTTT
>TRBJ1-5|-|once|TRBV2
CASSIRGGLGPQHF
TGTGCCAGCAGTATTCGAGGGGGTCTTGGGCCTCAGCATTTT
>TRBJ1-4|-|few|TRBV25-1
CASRGGVGEKLFF
TGTGCCAGCAGGGGAGGGGTAGGTGAAAAACTGTTTTTT
>TRBJ1-1|-|few|TRBV29-1
CSVELNTEAFF
TGCAGCGTTGAATTGAACACTGAAGCTTTCTTT
>TRBJ1-2|-|few|TRBV5-1
CASSPTGRSYGYTF
TGCGCCAGCAGCCCCACGGGTCGAAGCTATGGCTACACCTTC
>TRBJ1-2|TRBD1|few|TRBV27
CASSRQGTNYGYTF
TGTGCCAGCAGCCGACAGGGAACTAACTATGGCTACACCTTC
>TRBJ2-1|TRBD2|many|TRBV20-1
CSAGQTSGVTREQFF
TGCAGTGCTGGCCAGACTAGCGGGGTTACTAGGGAGCAGTTCTTC
>TRBJ2-3|-|-|TRBV4-2
CASSHSLGADTQYF
TGTGCCAGCAGCCATTCCCTAGGGGCAGATACGCAGTATTTT
>TRBJ2-3|-|-|TRBV10-2
CASSETTRADTQYF
TGCGCCAGCAGTGAAACCACTAGAGCAGATACGCAGTATTTT
>TRBJ2-7|TRBD2|-|TRBV30
CAWSVAGGQYEQYF
TGTGCCTGGAGTGTAGCGGGAGGTCAGTACGAGCAGTACTTC
>TRBJ2-7|-|-|TRBV6-2/TRBV6-3
CASSYKGLLEQYF
TGTGCCAGCAGTTATAAGGGACTGCTCGAGCAGTACTTC
>TRBJ1-1|-|-|TRBV29-1
CSGLRGVTEAFF
TGCAGCGGCCTTCGAGGGGTCACTGAAGCTTTCTTT
>TRBJ2-1|-|-|TRBV20-1
CCARDYGDNLAYNEQFF
TGCTGTGCTAGAGACTATGGGGACAATTTGGCCTACAATGAGCAGTTCTTC
>TRBJ2-1|-|-|TRBV6-2/TRBV6-3
CASSYSRREQFF
TGTGCCAGCAGTTACTCGCGACGGGAGCAGTTCTTC
>TRBJ2-5|-|few|TRBV11-2
CASSFDGDPLETQYF
TGTGCCAGCAGCTTCGACGGCGACCCCCTCGAGACCCAGTACTTC
>TRBJ2-7|TRBD1|few|TRBV20-1
CSVGQAPYEQYF
TGCAGTGTGGGACAGGCTCCCTACGAGCAGTACTTC
>TRBJ2-7|-|-|TRBV5-1
CASSLSSGIYEQYF
TGCGCCAGCAGCTTAAGTTCAGGGATCTACGAGCAGTACTTC
>TRBJ2-1|TRBD2|-|TRBV7-2
CASSLSLAGGRQFF
TGTGCCAGCAGCTTGAGCTTAGCGGGAGGGCGGCAGTTCTTC
>TRBJ1-2|-|few|TRBV6-5
CASSLSHEVGIYGYTF
TGTGCCAGCAGTTTATCCCACGAGGTGGGGATCTATGGCTACACCTTC
>TRBJ2-1|TRBD1|-|TRBV28
CASSETGVGYNEQFF
TGTGCCAGCAGTGAAACAGGGGTTGGCTACAATGAGCAGTTCTTC
>TRBJ2-7|TRBD2|many|TRBV12-3/TRBV12-4
CASSSIAGAYEQYF
TGTGCCAGCAGTTCGATAGCGGGTGCTTACGAGCAGTACTTC
>TRBJ2-7|-|-|TRBV12-3/TRBV12-4
CASSLYRGPAYEQYF
TGTGCCAGCAGTTTGTATCGGGGCCCAGCCTACGAGCAGTACTTC
>TRBJ1-2|-|-|TRBV5-1
CASSLRTEDSGYTF
TGCGCCAGCAGCCTAAGGACAGAAGATTCCGGCTACACCTTC
>TRBJ1-4|-|-|TRBV15
CATVLATNEKLFF
TGTGCCACCGTGTTAGCAACTAATGAAAAACTGTTTTTT
>TRBJ2-1|TRBD2|few|TRBV7-2
CASSRTSGMTYNEQFF
TGTGCCAGCAGCCGGACTAGCGGGATGACCTACAATGAGCAGTTCTTC